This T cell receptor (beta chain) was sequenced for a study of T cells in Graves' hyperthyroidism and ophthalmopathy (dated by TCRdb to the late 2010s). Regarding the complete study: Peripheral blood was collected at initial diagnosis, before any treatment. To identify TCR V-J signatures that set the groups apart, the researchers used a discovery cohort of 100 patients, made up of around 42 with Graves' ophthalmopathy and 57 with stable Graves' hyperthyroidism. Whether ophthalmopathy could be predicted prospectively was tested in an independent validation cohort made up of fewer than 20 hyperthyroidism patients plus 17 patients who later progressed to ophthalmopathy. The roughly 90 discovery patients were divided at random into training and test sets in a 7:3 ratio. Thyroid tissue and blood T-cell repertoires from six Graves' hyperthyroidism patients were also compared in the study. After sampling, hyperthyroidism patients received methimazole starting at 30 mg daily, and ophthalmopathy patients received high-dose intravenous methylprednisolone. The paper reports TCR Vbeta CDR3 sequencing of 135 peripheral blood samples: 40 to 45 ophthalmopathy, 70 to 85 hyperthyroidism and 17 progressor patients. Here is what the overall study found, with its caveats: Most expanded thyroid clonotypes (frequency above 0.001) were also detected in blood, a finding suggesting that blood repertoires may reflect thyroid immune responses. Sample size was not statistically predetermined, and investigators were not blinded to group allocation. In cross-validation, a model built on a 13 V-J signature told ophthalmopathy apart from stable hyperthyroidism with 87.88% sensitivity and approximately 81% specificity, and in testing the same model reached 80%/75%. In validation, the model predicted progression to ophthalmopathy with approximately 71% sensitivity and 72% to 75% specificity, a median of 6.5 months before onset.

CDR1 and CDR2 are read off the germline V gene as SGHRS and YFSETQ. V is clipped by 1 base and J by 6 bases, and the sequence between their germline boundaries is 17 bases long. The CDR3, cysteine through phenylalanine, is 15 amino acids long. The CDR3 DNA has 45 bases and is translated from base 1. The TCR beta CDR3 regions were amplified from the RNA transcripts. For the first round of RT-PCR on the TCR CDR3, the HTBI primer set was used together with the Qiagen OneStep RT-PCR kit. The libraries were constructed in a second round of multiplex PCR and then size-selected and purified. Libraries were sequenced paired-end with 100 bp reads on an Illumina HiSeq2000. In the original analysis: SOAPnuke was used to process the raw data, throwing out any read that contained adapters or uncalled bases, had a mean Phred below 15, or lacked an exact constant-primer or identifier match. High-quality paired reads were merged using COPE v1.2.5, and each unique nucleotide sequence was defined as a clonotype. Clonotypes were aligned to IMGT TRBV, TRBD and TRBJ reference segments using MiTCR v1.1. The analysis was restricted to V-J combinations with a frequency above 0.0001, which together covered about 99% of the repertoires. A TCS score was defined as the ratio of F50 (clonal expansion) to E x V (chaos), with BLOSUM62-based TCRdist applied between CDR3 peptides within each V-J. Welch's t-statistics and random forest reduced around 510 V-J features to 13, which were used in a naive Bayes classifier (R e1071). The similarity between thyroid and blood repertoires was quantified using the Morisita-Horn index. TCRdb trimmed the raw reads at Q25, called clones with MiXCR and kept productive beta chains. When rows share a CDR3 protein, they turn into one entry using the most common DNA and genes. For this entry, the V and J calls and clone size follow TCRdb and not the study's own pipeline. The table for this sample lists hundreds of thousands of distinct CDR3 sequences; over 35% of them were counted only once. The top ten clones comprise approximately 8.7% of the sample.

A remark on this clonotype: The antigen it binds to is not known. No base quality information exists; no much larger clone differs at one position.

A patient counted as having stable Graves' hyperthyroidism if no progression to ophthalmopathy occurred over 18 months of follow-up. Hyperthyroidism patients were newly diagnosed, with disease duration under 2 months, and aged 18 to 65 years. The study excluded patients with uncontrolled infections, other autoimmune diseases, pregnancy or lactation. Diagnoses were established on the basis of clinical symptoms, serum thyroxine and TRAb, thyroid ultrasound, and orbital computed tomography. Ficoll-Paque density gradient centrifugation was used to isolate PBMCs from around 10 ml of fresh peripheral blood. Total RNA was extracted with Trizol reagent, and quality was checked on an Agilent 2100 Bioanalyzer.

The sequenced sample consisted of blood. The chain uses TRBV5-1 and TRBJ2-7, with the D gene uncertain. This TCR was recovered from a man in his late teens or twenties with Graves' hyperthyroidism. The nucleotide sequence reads TGCGCCAGCAGCTTGAGGTTGGCCGAACGGAGCGAGCAGTACTTC. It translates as CASSLRLAERSEQYF.